This T cell receptor beta chain was captured by sequencing in a study of blood T cells in healthy people across ages. The CDR3 runs to 15 residues. V lost 2 bases and J lost 3; bases outside the gene matches: 2. The germline CDR1 and CDR2 sequences are MNHEY and SVGEGT. Next came a second PCR, run for 7 to 11 cycles, which used a sample-barcoded 5' primer along with a J-beta primer mix. TCRdb fed the 5' RACE reads into MiXCR, producing one record per CDR3 protein. The table shows around 2 million distinct CDR3 sequences, with about 39% occurring only once. This receptor was taken from a human donor in good health. The rearrangement joins TRBV6-2 or TRBV6-3 to TRBJ2-1; 9 nucleotides match TRBD1. Input material: blood. The CDR3 reads CASSYQTGGYNEQFF. In DNA, the CDR3 is TGTGCCAGCAGTTACCAGACAGGGGGCTACAATGAGCAGTTCTTC.